This TCR beta chain was recovered during a study of neoadjuvant anti-PD-1 for oral cavity cancer. Most tumor samples had around 4.5 ug input DNA in two replicates. Sequenced by immunoSEQ multiplex PCR; TCRdb stores in-frame clones only, minus some. The sample holds a few thousand clones, roughly three fifths seen once. As to time point: after neoadjuvant nivolumab, at surgical resection. Patients had newly diagnosed, untreated stage II-IVA oral cavity squamous cell carcinoma. Study outcomes and limitations: TCR analyses covered only a few patients per response group. Post-treatment tumors with larger preexisting clones showed more shrinkage.

The germline gives CDR1 MNHNS, CDR2 SASEGT. The CDR3 is 14 amino acids. Trimming took 3 bases from V and 4 from J, leaving 9 bases between them. This clone was detected only a few times. The antigen is unknown. V and J are TRBV6-1 and TRBJ1-4, with D possibly TRBD1 on 5 matching bases. This receptor was taken from a person aged 40 to 85 with oral cavity squamous cell carcinoma. Source: tumor tissue, taken after nivolumab (anti-PD-1) treatment. The CDR3 nucleotides read TGTGCCAGCAGTGACGCAGGGCGTAATGAAAAACTGTTTTTT. Translating it yields CASSDAGRNEKLFF.